This entry is about one TCR beta chain. Its antigen is currently not known. Base qualities are missing; no much larger clone stands one base away. To prepare the library, the immunoSEQ multiplex PCR assay was applied. Not all clones reach the TCRdb copy of this immuneACCESS table, which keeps in-frame sequences only. Checked studies attribute under half of the gap to unresolved V genes and leave the rest unexplained. For this sample there are about 120,000 clones; under 95% appear just once. Clones ranked in the top ten supply around 6% of the sample. CDR1 and CDR2 (MGHRA, YSYEKL) derive from the germline V gene. The V and J ends are trimmed by 0 bases and 4 bases, leaving 19 bases between them. Measured from the cysteine to the phenylalanine, the CDR3 is 18 residues long. The read is trimmed to its CDR3 DNA, 54 bases read in frame from base 1. These data come from a study of T cell changes during pregnancy in multiple sclerosis (dated by TCRdb to between 2018 and 2020). Broadly, across the study: Changes in the T cell repertoire over the course of pregnancy were examined in this study in women with multiple sclerosis.

The specimen comprised peripheral blood, sampled before pregnancy. The TCR originated in a female donor with multiple sclerosis, enrolled in a pregnancy study. Rearrangement joined TRBV4-1 to TRBJ1-3; a tentative D call is TRBD1 (5 bases match). The CDR3 reads CASSQDGRGGTLGNTIYF. The nucleotide sequence is TGCGCCAGCAGCCAAGATGGGCGGGGTGGGACGCTAGGAAACACCATATATTTT.